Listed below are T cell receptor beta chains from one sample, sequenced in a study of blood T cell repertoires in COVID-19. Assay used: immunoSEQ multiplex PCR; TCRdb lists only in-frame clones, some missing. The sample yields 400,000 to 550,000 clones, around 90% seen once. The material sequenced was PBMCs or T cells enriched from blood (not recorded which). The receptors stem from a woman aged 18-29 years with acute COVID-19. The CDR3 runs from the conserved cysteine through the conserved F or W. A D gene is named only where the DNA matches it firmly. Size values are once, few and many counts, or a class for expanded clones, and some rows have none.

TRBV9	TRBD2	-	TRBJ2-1	CASSRTSGNYNEQFF	TGTGCCAGCAGCCGGACTAGCGGGAATTACAATGAGCAGTTCTTC
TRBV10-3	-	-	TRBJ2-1	CAISESRGSLYNEQFF	TGTGCCATCAGTGAGTCGCGGGGTAGCTTGTACAATGAGCAGTTCTTC
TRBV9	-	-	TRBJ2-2	CASSVADSNTGELFF	TGTGCCAGCAGCGTAGCCGACAGTAACACCGGGGAGCTGTTTTTT
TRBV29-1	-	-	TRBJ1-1	CSAVGGMDTEAFF	TGCAGCGCGGTAGGCGGTATGGACACTGAAGCTTTCTTT
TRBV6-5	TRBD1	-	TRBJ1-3	CASLTGVGNTIYF	TGTGCCAGCCTGACAGGGGTGGGAAACACCATATATTTT
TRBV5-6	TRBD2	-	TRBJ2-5	CASSFPGLRKETQYF	TGTGCCAGCAGCTTCCCGGGACTAAGGAAAGAGACCCAGTACTTC
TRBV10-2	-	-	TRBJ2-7	CASSGGNEQYF	TGCGCCAGCTCCGGAGGGAACGAGCAGTACTTC
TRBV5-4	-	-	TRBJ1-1	CASSLWNRIYTEAFF	TGTGCCAGCAGCTTATGGAACAGGATTTACACTGAAGCTTTCTTT
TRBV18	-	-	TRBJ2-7	CASSPAGHGTYEQYF	TGTGCCAGCTCACCAGCTGGGCACGGGACCTACGAGCAGTACTTC
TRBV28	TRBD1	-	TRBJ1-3	CASSNPGQGTSGNTIYF	TGTGCCAGCAGTAACCCGGGACAGGGGACCTCTGGAAACACCATATATTTT
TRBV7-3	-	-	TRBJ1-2	CASRPQDDANYGYTF	TGTGCCAGCAGGCCACAGGACGACGCTAACTATGGCTACACCTTC
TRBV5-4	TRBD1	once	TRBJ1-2	CASSADRASYTF	TGTGCCAGCAGCGCGGACAGGGCTAGCTACACCTTC
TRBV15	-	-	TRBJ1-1	CATSRIQRAEAFF	TGTGCCACCAGCAGAATCCAGAGGGCTGAAGCTTTCTTT
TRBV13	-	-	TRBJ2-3	CASSLGGITDTQYF	TGTGCCAGCAGCTTAGGGGGCATCACAGATACGCAGTATTTT
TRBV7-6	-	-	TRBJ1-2	CASSPGEPNYGYTF	TGTGCCAGCAGCCCAGGGGAACCTAACTATGGCTACACCTTC
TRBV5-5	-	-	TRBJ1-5	CASSLTGGAQPQHF	TGTGCCAGCAGCTTAACCGGGGGGGCCCAGCCCCAGCATTTT
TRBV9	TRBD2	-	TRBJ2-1	CASSVAASGRGYNEQFF	TGTGCCAGCAGCGTAGCCGCTAGCGGGAGGGGATACAATGAGCAGTTCTTC
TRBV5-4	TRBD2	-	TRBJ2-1	CASSMVPSGSYNEQFF	TGTGCCAGCTCAATGGTTCCTAGCGGTTCCTACAATGAGCAGTTCTTC
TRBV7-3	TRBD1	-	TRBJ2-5	CASSTGTGGNKETQYF	TGTGCCAGCAGTACCGGGACAGGGGGCAATAAAGAGACCCAGTACTTC
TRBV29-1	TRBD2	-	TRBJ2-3	CSVAPSGRSDTQYF	TGCAGCGTTGCCCCTAGCGGGAGATCAGATACGCAGTATTTT
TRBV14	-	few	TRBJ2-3	CASGGTSTDTQYF	TGTGCCAGCGGGGGGACTAGCACAGATACGCAGTATTTT
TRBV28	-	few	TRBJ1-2	CASSLGANYGYTF	TGTGCCAGCAGTTTGGGGGCCAACTATGGCTACACCTTC
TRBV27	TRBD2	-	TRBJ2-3	CASSLMGLRTDTQYF	TGTGCCAGCAGTCTGATGGGACTACGCACAGATACGCAGTATTTT
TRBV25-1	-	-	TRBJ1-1	CASSDTIRPGAMNTEAFF	TGTGCCAGCAGTGATACAATACGGCCAGGCGCCATGAACACTGAAGCTTTCTTT
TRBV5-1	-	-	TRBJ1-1	CASSLSGRNTEAFF	TGCGCCAGCAGCTTGTCAGGAAGGAACACTGAAGCTTTCTTT
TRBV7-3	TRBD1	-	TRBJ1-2	CASSLTGEGGVYGYTF	TGTGCCAGCAGCTTAACTGGCGAAGGGGGCGTCTATGGCTACACCTTC
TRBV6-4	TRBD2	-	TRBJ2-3	CASREAAGRTDTQYF	TGTGCCAGCCGGGAGGCAGCCGGACGGACAGATACGCAGTATTTT
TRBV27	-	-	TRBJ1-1	CASSLRGNTEAFF	TGTGCCAGCAGTTTAAGGGGGAACACTGAAGCTTTCTTT
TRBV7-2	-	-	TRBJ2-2	CARAKGGWTGELFF	TGTGCCAGGGCGAAGGGGGGGTGGACCGGGGAGCTGTTTTTT
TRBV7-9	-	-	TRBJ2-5	CASSPLLSKSETQYF	TGTGCCAGCAGCCCACTTCTGTCTAAATCCGAGACCCAGTACTTC
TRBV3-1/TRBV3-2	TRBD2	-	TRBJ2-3	CASSQEGGGHTQYF	TGTGCCAGCAGCCAAGAAGGCGGGGGACATACGCAGTATTTT
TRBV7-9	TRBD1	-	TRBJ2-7	CASSPQPGQLSYEQYF	TGTGCCAGCAGTCCACAACCGGGACAGCTCTCCTACGAGCAGTACTTC
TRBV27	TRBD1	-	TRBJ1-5	CAIKDRGSQPQHF	TGTGCCATCAAGGACAGGGGGTCTCAGCCCCAGCATTTT
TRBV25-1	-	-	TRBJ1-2	CASSELDSFNYGYTF	TGTGCCAGCAGTGAACTGGACAGTTTTAACTATGGCTACACCTTC
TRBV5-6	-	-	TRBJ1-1	CASSLDSLNTEAFF	TGTGCCAGCAGCTTGGACAGTCTGAACACTGAAGCTTTCTTT
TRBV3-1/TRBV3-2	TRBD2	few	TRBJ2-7	CASSYLPTSGGGEQYF	TGTGCCAGCAGTTATCTCCCGACTAGCGGGGGCGGTGAGCAGTACTTC